This is a list of T cell receptor beta chains from one sample in a study of blood T cell repertoires in COVID-19. Assay used: immunoSEQ multiplex PCR; TCRdb lists only in-frame clones, some missing. The sample contains about 230,000 clones, 89% of which appear only once. The sequencing input was PBMCs or T cells enriched from blood (not recorded which). These TCRs come from a woman aged 30 to 39 with acute COVID-19. The CDR3 runs from the conserved cysteine through the conserved F or W. A D gene is named only where the DNA matches it firmly. Size tells how often a clone was seen (once, few, many) or the class of an expanded clone, and some rows leave it out.

j_call	v_call	d_call	clone_size	cdr3_aa	cdr3_nt
TRBJ1-6	TRBV6-5	TRBD1	NA	CASSRRDRNSPLHF	TGTGCCAGCAGTCGACGGGACAGAAATTCACCCCTCCACTTT
TRBJ1-2	TRBV11-2	TRBD1	once	CASSSGQGGHYGYTF	TGTGCCAGCAGCTCGGGACAGGGAGGGCACTATGGCTACACCTTC
TRBJ2-3	TRBV19	NA	NA	CASSIVQSSLNADTQYF	TGTGCCAGTAGTATAGTGCAGTCTTCCCTCAATGCAGATACGCAGTATTTT
TRBJ1-1	TRBV10-1	NA	NA	CGRQRGGGNTEAFF	TGCGGCAGACAGAGGGGGGGTGGGAACACTGAAGCTTTCTTT
TRBJ1-5	TRBV12-5	NA	few	CASQARRDQPQHF	TGTGCTAGTCAGGCCCGGCGGGATCAGCCCCAGCATTTT
TRBJ1-4	TRBV9	NA	NA	CASSVNNGQTNEKLFF	TGTGCCAGCAGCGTAAATAACGGTCAAACTAATGAAAAACTGTTTTTT
TRBJ2-1	TRBV10-3	NA	NA	CAISESGTEQFF	TGTGCCATCAGTGAGTCGGGCACCGAGCAGTTCTTC
TRBJ1-1	TRBV12-3/TRBV12-4	TRBD1	once	CASSGVRGTEAFF	TGTGCCAGCAGTGGGGTCAGGGGGACTGAAGCTTTCTTT
TRBJ1-4	TRBV7-9	NA	once	CASSLVQKREKLFF	TGTGCCAGCAGCTTAGTTCAAAAACGGGAAAAACTGTTTTTT
TRBJ1-2	TRBV9	TRBD1	NA	CASSPRTGERYTF	TGTGCCAGCAGCCCTCGGACAGGGGAACGCTACACCTTC
TRBJ2-4	TRBV24-1	TRBD1	NA	CATSTRDRSGLAKNIQYF	TGTGCCACCAGTACGCGGGACAGGAGTGGCCTAGCCAAAAACATTCAGTACTTC
TRBJ2-2	TRBV7-6	NA	NA	CASSLGRGAGELFF	TGTGCCAGCAGCTTAGGGAGAGGCGCCGGGGAGCTGTTTTTT
TRBJ2-4	TRBV6-5	TRBD1	NA	CASSYSPDRENIQYF	TGTGCCAGCAGTTACTCCCCGGACAGGGAAAACATTCAGTACTTC
TRBJ1-1	TRBV5-5	TRBD1	NA	CASSFRQGAGNTEAFF	TGTGCCAGCAGCTTTAGACAGGGGGCCGGGAACACTGAAGCTTTCTTT
TRBJ2-3	TRBV6-5	NA	NA	CASSGGTDTQYF	TGTGCCAGTTCTGGGGGGACAGATACGCAGTATTTT
TRBJ1-1	TRBV30	NA	NA	CAWAGETEAFF	TGTGCCTGGGCGGGGGAAACTGAAGCTTTCTTT
TRBJ2-5	TRBV14	NA	NA	CASSQTGRETQYF	TGTGCCAGCAGCCAGACAGGTAGAGAGACCCAGTACTTC
TRBJ2-3	TRBV6-2/TRBV6-3	TRBD2	once	CASSPRFWAGGNTDTQYF	TGTGCCAGCAGTCCCCGGTTCTGGGCGGGGGGGAACACAGATACGCAGTATTTT
TRBJ2-2	TRBV10-1	NA	few	CASSDPAGDTGELFF	TGCGCCAGCAGTGATCCCGCAGGGGACACCGGGGAGCTGTTTTTT
TRBJ1-5	TRBV19	TRBD1	NA	CASSNPTGGMNQPQHF	TGTGCCAGTAGCAATCCTACAGGGGGCATGAACCAGCCCCAGCATTTT
TRBJ1-3	TRBV5-1	TRBD1	NA	CASSLVPGQFSGNTIYF	TGCGCCAGCAGCTTGGTTCCGGGACAGTTCTCTGGAAACACCATATATTTT
TRBJ1-2	TRBV30	TRBD1	NA	CAWSLTGGLDGYTF	TGTGCCTGGAGCCTGACAGGGGGCTTAGATGGCTACACCTTC
TRBJ2-1	TRBV29-1	TRBD2	NA	CSVERGLAYSEQFF	TGCAGCGTTGAACGGGGACTAGCTTACAGTGAGCAGTTCTTC
TRBJ1-4	TRBV30	NA	NA	CAWSGGANEKLFF	TGTGCCTGGAGTGGGGGGGCTAATGAAAAACTGTTTTTT
TRBJ1-1	TRBV2	NA	once	CASSDFRNTEAFF	TGTGCCAGCAGTGATTTCAGGAACACTGAAGCTTTCTTT
TRBJ1-4	TRBV5-1	TRBD1	few	CASSGGNRGSDEKLFF	TGCGCCAGCAGCGGGGGGAACAGGGGGAGTGATGAAAAACTGTTTTTT
TRBJ1-4	TRBV6-4	TRBD1	NA	CASSPGTGFEKLFF	TGTGCCAGCAGCCCCGGGACAGGGTTTGAAAAACTGTTTTTT
TRBJ2-1	TRBV29-1	TRBD1	NA	CSVFRDRGYNEQFF	TGCAGCGTGTTCCGGGACAGGGGATACAATGAGCAGTTCTTC
TRBJ2-1	TRBV27	NA	NA	CASSPISVRGANEQFF	TGTGCCAGCAGCCCGATTTCGGTACGGGGGGCGAATGAGCAGTTCTTC
TRBJ1-2	TRBV30	TRBD1	NA	CAWADRDNYGYTF	TGTGCCTGGGCAGACAGGGATAACTATGGCTACACCTTC
TRBJ2-2	TRBV5-1	TRBD1	NA	CASSAAGGPNTGELFF	TGCGCCAGCAGCGCGGCAGGGGGCCCGAACACCGGGGAGCTGTTTTTT
TRBJ1-2	TRBV5-1	NA	NA	CASSFEGSPYGYTF	TGCGCCAGCAGCTTTGAGGGCAGCCCCTATGGCTACACCTTC
TRBJ1-2	TRBV2	TRBD1	NA	CASSYRGGVYGYTF	TGTGCCAGCAGTTACAGGGGAGGAGTCTATGGCTACACCTTC
TRBJ2-7	TRBV6-5	NA	NA	CASSYVQGTGEQYF	TGTGCCAGCAGTTACGTACAGGGAACGGGCGAGCAGTACTTC
TRBJ1-2	TRBV3-1/TRBV3-2	TRBD1	NA	CASSQGNRGLNGYTF	TGTGCCAGCAGCCAAGGGAACAGGGGGCTTAATGGCTACACCTTC
TRBJ2-3	TRBV18	TRBD2	NA	CASSPLQRGATDTQYF	TGTGCCAGCTCACCACTTCAGCGGGGGGCCACAGATACGCAGTATTTT
TRBJ1-1	TRBV10-1	NA	NA	CASSEATGSGTEAFF	TGCGCCAGCAGTGAGGCGACGGGTTCCGGGACTGAAGCTTTCTTT
TRBJ1-2	TRBV28	TRBD1	once	CASSLARTGAHGYTF	TGTGCCAGCAGTTTAGCAAGGACAGGGGCCCATGGCTACACCTTC
TRBJ1-1	TRBV5-5	TRBD1	NA	CASSPRTGGITEAFF	TGTGCCAGCAGCCCCAGGACAGGGGGAATTACTGAAGCTTTCTTT
TRBJ1-1	TRBV7-9	NA	NA	CASSQGQRNTEAFF	TGTGCCAGCAGCCAGGGACAACGGAACACTGAAGCTTTCTTT
TRBJ2-3	TRBV4-1	NA	NA	CASSQAGVFADTQYF	TGCGCCAGCAGCCAAGCGGGGGTTTTTGCAGATACGCAGTATTTT
TRBJ2-1	TRBV5-4	TRBD2	NA	CASSLNPLAGAGNEQFF	TGTGCCAGCAGCTTGAATCCTCTAGCGGGGGCAGGGAATGAGCAGTTCTTC